The 19 T cell receptor beta chains reported below all come from one sample, sequenced in a study of blood T cell repertoires in COVID-19. Sequencing used immunoSEQ multiplex PCR; TCRdb keeps in-frame clones, though not all of them. Of under 50,000 clones in the sample, nearly 90% were seen once. The sample comprised peripheral blood. Receptor source: a man aged 65-85 years with active COVID-19.

The chain employs TRBV5-1 and TRBJ2-1, with a weak D call TRBD1 (5 bases). Germline CDR1 and CDR2: SGHRS and YFSETQ. The CDR3 is 14 residues long. The V end was cut by 0 bases, the J end by 4 bases, with 8 bases between. The DNA of the CDR3 is TGCGCCAGCAGCTTGGCGGCAGGGTACAATGAGCAGTTCTTC. Protein: CASSLAAGYNEQFF.

This sequence joins TRBV5-5 and TRBJ2-7; 8 bases fit TRBD1. Germline CDR1 is SGHKS and CDR2 is YYEKEE (reference sequence). Unmatched junction bases numbered 4, after V lost 0 bases and J lost 2 bases. CDR3 length: 15 amino acids. This chain's CDR3 is CASSLGQGAAYEQYF. The CDR3 bases are TGTGCCAGCAGCTTGGGGCAGGGGGCTGCCTACGAGCAGTACTTC.

The chain links TRBV3-1 (or the pseudogene TRBV3-2) to TRBJ1-2, with D perhaps TRBD1 (6 bases). From germline, CDR1 is LGHDT and CDR2 YNNKEL (reference sequence). There are 13 residues in the CDR3. Trimming left V 3 bases short and J 8 bases short, with 13 bases between. The CDR3 nucleotides are TGTGCCAGCAGCCACAAACAGGGAAGAGGCTACACCTTC. This codes for CASSHKQGRGYTF.

The chain carries TRBV9 and TRBJ2-5; 10 positions agree with TRBD2. The CDR3 runs 15 residues. Germline assignment: CDR1 SGDLS and CDR2 YYNGEE. The V gene end was trimmed by 1 base and the J gene end by 1 base; junction bases not matched to a gene: 1. As DNA, the CDR3 is TGTGCCAGCAGCGTACTAGCGGGGGCCCAAGAGACCCAGTACTTC. It yields the protein CASSVLAGAQETQYF.

The chain carries TRBV11-2 and TRBJ1-2; possible D gene TRBD1, 6 bases. The ends were cut back, 3 bases at V and 0 bases at J, with 11 bases in the middle. The CDR3 totals 15 residues. Germline assignment: CDR1 SGHAT and CDR2 FQNNGV. CDR3 bases: TGTGCCAGCAGCTTCGACAGGCGCTCTAACTATGGCTACACCTTC. Translated, it gives CASSFDRRSNYGYTF.

This rearrangement joins TRBV15 to TRBJ1-2; 12 nucleotides align to TRBD1. CDR3 size: 18 residues. Trimming removed 2 bases from V and 4 bases from J; junction bases left unmatched: 11. Germline V gene data show CDR1 as LNHNV and CDR2 as YYDKDF (reference sequence). CDR3 nucleotide sequence: TGTGCCACCAGCAGACCCCTGGGACAGGGGGCGAGGGGCTATGGCTACACCTTC. Translation: CATSRPLGQGARGYGYTF.

The gene calls are TRBV28 and TRBJ1-2, with D perhaps matching TRBD1 (6 bases). Germline V gives CDR1 MDHEN, CDR2 SYDVKM. The length of the CDR3 is 16 residues. With 6 bases removed from V and 4 bases from J, the gap between germline ends came to 21 bases. The CDR3 reads CASSYQGSGRGYGYTF. CDR3 sequence (DNA): TGTGCCAGCAGCTACCAGGGGTCGGGTCGGGGCTATGGCTACACCTTC.

As DNA, the CDR3 is TGTGCCAGCAGTGACCCACGGGGGGCGCGAGGCACCGGGGAGCTGTTTTTT. Amino acid sequence: CASSDPRGARGTGELFF. V usage is TRBV28 and J usage is TRBJ2-2; a weak D match, TRBD2 (7 bases). From germline, CDR1 is MDHEN and CDR2 SYDVKM. Trimming left V 5 bases short and J 4 bases short, with 20 bases between. The CDR3 is 17 residues long.

The rearrangement links TRBV4-1 to TRBJ1-1; TRBD1 might be the D (6 bases). This CDR3 has 20 residues. Germline V gene sequence: CDR1 MGHRA, CDR2 YSYEKL. V lost 4 bases, J lost 1 base, and 28 bases lay in between. For the CDR3, the DNA is TGCGCCAGCAGCCTAATCCAACCAAAACAGGGTTCCCGACAGAACACTGAAGCTTTCTTT. As protein: CASSLIQPKQGSRQNTEAFF.

CDR3 residues: CASNMGQGASGELFF. CDR3 DNA sequence: TGTGCCAGCAATATGGGGCAGGGGGCCAGCGGGGAGCTGTTTTTT. The genes are TRBV6-5 and TRBJ2-2, with 8 positions matching TRBD1. Germline CDR1 and CDR2: MNHEY and SVGAGI. This CDR3 comprises 15 residues. Trimming at V came to 7 bases and at J to 7 bases, leaving 11 bases not matched to a gene.

The V and J genes are TRBV7-9 and TRBJ2-5; no reliable D call. In germline, CDR1 is SEHNR, CDR2 FQNEAQ (reference sequence). CDR3 length equals 13 residues. V dropped 1 base and J dropped 7 bases, with 10 bases sitting between them. The DNA of the CDR3 is TGTGCCAGCAGCTTAGTTACCGAGTCGACCCAGTACTTC. It translates to CASSLVTESTQYF.

The J gene is TRBJ1-1, the V gene TRBV27, with TRBD1 identical over 7 bases. Germline CDR1 reads MNHEY; CDR2 reads SMNVEV (reference sequence). The CDR3 has 17 amino acids. The trim removed 5 bases at V and 1 base at J, leaving 13 bases unmatched. In DNA, the CDR3 is TGTGCCAGCAGTCCTACAGGGGACCTAACTTGGAACACTGAAGCTTTCTTT. Translating it yields CASSPTGDLTWNTEAFF.

The chain uses TRBV7-3 and TRBJ2-5, with a possible D match to TRBD1 (6 bases). The V end was cut by 5 bases, the J end by 5 bases, with 12 bases between. CDR3 size: 13 residues. Germline values: CDR1 SGHTA, CDR2 FQGTGA. CDR3 sequence reads: CASSPRQAETQYF. Written as DNA, the CDR3 is TGTGCCAGCAGCCCGAGACAGGCGGAGACCCAGTACTTC.

This clone has a single count. This chain links TRBV3-1 (or the pseudogene TRBV3-2) with TRBJ2-7; D remains unclear. CDR3 length equals 12 residues. CDR1 and CDR2 from the germline V gene are LGHDT and YNNKEL (reference sequence). Trimming stripped 1 base from V and 3 bases from J, with 4 bases between. CDR3 nucleotides: TGTGCCAGCAGCCAAGTTCTCTACGAGCAGTACTTC. Translated, it gives CASSQVLYEQYF.

This rearrangement joins TRBV19 to TRBJ2-3, with D possibly TRBD1 on 5 matching bases. The CDR3 has 11 residues. V lost 8 bases and J 10 bases, leaving 13 bases between the germline ends. Looked up from germline, CDR1 is LNHDA and CDR2 is SQIVND (reference sequence). This chain's CDR3 is CASADRGPQYF. The CDR3 DNA sequence: TGTGCCAGTGCTGATAGGGGTCCGCAGTATTTT.

The rearrangement joins TRBV11-3 to TRBJ2-2; D gene unclear. V shed 5 bases and J shed 4 bases, with 14 bases lying between them. CDR3 length equals 15 residues. Germline-derived CDR1 and CDR2 are SGHNT and YENEEA. The CDR3, as DNA: TGTGCCAGCAGCCATGGATTGGGCCCCACCGGGGAGCTGTTTTTT. It is translated as CASSHGLGPTGELFF.

The J gene is TRBJ1-5, the V gene TRBV19; D uncertain. This CDR3 has 16 amino acids. In germline, CDR1 is LNHDA, CDR2 SQIVND (reference sequence). V lost 6 bases and J lost 2, with 17 bases in between. CDR3: CASSRRMAQRNQPQHF. DNA of the CDR3: TGTGCCAGTAGCCGGCGGATGGCCCAGCGCAATCAGCCCCAGCATTTT.

The rearrangement links TRBV5-6 to TRBJ2-1; 9 nucleotides align to TRBD1. The length of the CDR3 is 15 residues. CDR1 and CDR2 (germline): SGHDT, YYEEEE. The V segment lost 4 bases and the J segment 5 bases; nucleotides outside the gene matches: 7. CDR3 DNA: TGTGCCAGCAGCCTGTGGACAGGGGTGAACAATGAGCAGTTCTTC. It is translated as CASSLWTGVNNEQFF. Full variable domain (outside the CDR3, taken from reference TRBV5-6 and TRBJ2-1): DAGVTQSPTHLIKTRGQQVTLRCSPKSGHDTVSWYQQALGQGPQFIFQYYEEEERQRGNFPDRFSGHQFPNYSSELNVNALLLGDSALYLCASSLWTGVNNEQFFGPGTRLTVL.

The J gene is TRBJ2-3, the V gene TRBV12-5, with 8 nucleotides matching TRBD2. The CDR3 runs to 14 residues. Germline assignment: CDR1 LGHNT and CDR2 FRNRAP. Trimming cost V 2 bases and J 7 bases; bases outside gene matches: 5. As DNA, the CDR3 is TGTGCTAGTGGTTTGAGCGGGGGACGGAATACGCAGTATTTT. It codes for CASGLSGGRNTQYF. Full variable domain (rest looked up from reference TRBV12-5 and TRBJ2-3): DARVTQTPRHKVTEMGQEVTMRCQPILGHNTVFWYRQTMMQGLELLAYFRNRAPLDDSGMPKDRFSAEMPDATLATLKIQPSEPRDSAVYFCASGLSGGRNTQYFGPGTRLTVL.